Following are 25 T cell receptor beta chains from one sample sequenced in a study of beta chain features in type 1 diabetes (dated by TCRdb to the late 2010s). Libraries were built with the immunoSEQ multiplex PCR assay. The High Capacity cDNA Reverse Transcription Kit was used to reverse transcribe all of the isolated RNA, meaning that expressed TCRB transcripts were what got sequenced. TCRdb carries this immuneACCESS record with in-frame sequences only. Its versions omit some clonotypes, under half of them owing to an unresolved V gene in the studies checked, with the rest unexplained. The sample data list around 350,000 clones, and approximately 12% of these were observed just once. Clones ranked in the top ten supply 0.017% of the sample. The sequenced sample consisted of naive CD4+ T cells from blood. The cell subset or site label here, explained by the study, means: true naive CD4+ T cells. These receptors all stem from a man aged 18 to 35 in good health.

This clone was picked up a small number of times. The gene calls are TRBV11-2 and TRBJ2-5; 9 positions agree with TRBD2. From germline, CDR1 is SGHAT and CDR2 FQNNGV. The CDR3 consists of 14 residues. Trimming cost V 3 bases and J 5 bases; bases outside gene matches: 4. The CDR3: CASSFGLAWETQYF. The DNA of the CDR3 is TGTGCCAGCAGCTTCGGACTAGCGTGGGAGACCCAGTACTTC.

The CDR3 DNA sequence: TGTGCCAGCAGCTTATCGCCTAGCGGGAGAGAGACCCAGTACTTC. Translation gives CASSLSPSGRETQYF. The chain has TRBV7-2 and TRBJ2-5; TRBD2 matches 10 bases. Germline V lookup: CDR1 SGHTA, CDR2 FQGNSA. The length of the CDR3 is 15 residues. J was trimmed by 4 bases and V by 2 bases; bases with no gene match: 4.

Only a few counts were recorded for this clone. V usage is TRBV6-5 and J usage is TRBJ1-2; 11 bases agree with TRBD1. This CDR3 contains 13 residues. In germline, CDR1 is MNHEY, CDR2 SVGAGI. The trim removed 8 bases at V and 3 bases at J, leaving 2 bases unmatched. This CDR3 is CASRGQGDYGYTF. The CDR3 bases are TGTGCCAGCCGGGGACAGGGGGACTATGGCTACACCTTC.

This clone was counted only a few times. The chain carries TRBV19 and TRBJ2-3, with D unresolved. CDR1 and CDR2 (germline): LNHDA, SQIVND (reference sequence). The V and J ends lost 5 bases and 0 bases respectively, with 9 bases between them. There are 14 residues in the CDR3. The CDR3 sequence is CASSSGPSTDTQYF. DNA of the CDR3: TGTGCCAGTAGTTCGGGTCCTAGCACAGATACGCAGTATTTT. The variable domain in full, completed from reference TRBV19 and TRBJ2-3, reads DGGITQSPKYLFRKEGQNVTLSCEQNLNHDAMYWYRQDPGQGLRLIYYSQIVNDFQKGDIAEGYSVSREKKESFPLTVTSAQKNPTAFYLCASSSGPSTDTQYFGPGTRLTVL.

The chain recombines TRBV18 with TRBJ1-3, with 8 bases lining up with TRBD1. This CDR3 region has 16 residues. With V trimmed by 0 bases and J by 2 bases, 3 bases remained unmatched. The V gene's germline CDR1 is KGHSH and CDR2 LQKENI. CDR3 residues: CASSPPGTGAGNTIYF. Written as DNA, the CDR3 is TGTGCCAGCTCACCACCAGGGACAGGCGCTGGAAACACCATATATTTT.

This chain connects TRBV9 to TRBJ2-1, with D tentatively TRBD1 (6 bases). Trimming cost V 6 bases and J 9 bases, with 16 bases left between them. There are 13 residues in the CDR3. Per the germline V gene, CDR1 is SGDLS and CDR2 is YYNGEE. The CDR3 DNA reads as TGTGCCAGCACCGATACAGGGTCCGGTGAGCAGTTCTTC. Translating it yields CASTDTGSGEQFF.

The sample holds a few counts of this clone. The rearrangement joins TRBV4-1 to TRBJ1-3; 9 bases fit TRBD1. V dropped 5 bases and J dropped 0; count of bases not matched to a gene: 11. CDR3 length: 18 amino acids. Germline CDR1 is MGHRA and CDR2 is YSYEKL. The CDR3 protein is CASSIRRTGEISGNTIYF. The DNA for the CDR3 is TGCGCCAGCAGCATCCGCCGGACAGGGGAAATCTCTGGAAACACCATATATTTT.

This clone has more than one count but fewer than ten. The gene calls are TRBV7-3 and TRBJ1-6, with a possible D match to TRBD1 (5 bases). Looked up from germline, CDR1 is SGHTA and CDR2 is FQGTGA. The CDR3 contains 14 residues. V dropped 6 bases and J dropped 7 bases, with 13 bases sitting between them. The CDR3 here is CASRGPGPNSPLHF. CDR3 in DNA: TGTGCCAGCAGGGGCCCAGGGCCCAATTCACCCCTCCACTTT.

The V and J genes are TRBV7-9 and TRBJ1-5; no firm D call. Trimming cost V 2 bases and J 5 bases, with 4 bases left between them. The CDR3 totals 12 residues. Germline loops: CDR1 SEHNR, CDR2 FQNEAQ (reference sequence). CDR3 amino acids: CASSLRDQPQHF. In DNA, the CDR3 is TGTGCCAGCAGCTTACGGGATCAGCCCCAGCATTTT. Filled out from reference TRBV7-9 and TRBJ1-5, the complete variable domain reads DTGVSQNPRHKITKRGQNVTFRCDPISEHNRLYWYRQTLGQGPEFLTYFQNEAQLEKSRLLSDRFSAERPKGSFSTLEIQRTEQGDSAMYLCASSLRDQPQHFGDGTRLSIL.

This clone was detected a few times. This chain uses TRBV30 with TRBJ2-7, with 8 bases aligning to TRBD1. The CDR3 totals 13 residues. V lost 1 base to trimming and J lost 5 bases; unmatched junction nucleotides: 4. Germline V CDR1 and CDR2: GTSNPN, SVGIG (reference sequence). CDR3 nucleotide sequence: TGTGCCTGGAGTGGGACAGGGACACACGAGCAGTACTTC. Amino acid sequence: CAWSGTGTHEQYF.

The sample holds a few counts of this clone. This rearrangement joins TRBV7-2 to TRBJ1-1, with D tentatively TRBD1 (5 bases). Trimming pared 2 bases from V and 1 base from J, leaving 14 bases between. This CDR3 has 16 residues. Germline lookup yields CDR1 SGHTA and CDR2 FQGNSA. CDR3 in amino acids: CASSLFGGTENTEAFF. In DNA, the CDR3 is TGTGCCAGCAGCTTATTCGGGGGAACCGAGAACACTGAAGCTTTCTTT.

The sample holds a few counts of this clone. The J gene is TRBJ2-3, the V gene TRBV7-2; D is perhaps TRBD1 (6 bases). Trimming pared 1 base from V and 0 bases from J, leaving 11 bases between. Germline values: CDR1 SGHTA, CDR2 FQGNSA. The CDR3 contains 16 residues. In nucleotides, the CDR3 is TGTGCCAGCAGCTTAGACAGGGCGTCTAGCACAGATACGCAGTATTTT. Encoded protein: CASSLDRASSTDTQYF.

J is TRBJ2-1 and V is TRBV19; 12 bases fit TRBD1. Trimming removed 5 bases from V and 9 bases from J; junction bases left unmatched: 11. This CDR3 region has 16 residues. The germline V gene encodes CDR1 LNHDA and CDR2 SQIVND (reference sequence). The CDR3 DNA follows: TGTGCCAGTAGTTTGGTACCGGGACAGGGGGCAGGTGAGCAGTTCTTC. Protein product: CASSLVPGQGAGEQFF.

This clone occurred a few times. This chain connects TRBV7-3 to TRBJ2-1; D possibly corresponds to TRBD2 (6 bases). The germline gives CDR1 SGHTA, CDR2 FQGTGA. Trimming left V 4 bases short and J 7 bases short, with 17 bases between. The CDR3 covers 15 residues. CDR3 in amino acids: CASSSGVLGGNEQFF. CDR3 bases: TGTGCCAGCAGCTCTGGAGTTCTAGGAGGGAATGAGCAGTTCTTC.

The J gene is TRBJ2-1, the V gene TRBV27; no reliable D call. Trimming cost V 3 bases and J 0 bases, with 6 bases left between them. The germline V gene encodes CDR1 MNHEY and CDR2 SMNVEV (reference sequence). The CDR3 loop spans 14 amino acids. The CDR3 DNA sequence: TGTGCCAGCAGTTTTAGGAGCTCCTACAATGAGCAGTTCTTC. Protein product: CASSFRSSYNEQFF.

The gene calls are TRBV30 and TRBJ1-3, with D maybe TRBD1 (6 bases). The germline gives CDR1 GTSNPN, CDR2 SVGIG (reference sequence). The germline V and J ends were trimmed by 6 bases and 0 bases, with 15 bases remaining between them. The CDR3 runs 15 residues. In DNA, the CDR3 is TGTGCCTGTTCAAGCAGGGGCGGCTCTGGAAACACCATATATTTT. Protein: CACSSRGGSGNTIYF.

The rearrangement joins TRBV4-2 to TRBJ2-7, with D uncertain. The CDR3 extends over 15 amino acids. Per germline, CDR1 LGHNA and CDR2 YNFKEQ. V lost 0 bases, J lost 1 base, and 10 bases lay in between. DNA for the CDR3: TGTGCCAGCAGCCAAGACAGGCTGGTATCCTACGAGCAGTACTTC. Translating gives CASSQDRLVSYEQYF.

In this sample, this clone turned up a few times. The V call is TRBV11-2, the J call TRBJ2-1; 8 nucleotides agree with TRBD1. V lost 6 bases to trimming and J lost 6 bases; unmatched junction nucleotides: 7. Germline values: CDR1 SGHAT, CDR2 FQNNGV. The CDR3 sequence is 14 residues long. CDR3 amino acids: CASSTDRGINEQFF. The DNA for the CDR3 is TGTGCCAGCAGTACAGACAGGGGTATCAATGAGCAGTTCTTC.

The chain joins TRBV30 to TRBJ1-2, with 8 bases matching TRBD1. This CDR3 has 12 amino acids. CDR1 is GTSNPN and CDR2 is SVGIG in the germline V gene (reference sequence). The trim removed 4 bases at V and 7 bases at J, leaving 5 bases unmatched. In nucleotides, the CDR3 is TGTGCCTGGACAGGGGGCCCCGGTGGCTACACCTTC. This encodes CAWTGGPGGYTF. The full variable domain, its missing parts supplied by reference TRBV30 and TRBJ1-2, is SQTIHQWPATLVQPVGSPLSLECTVEGTSNPNLYWYRQAAGRGLQLLFYSVGIGQISSEVPQNLSASRPQDRQFILSSKKLLLSDSGFYLCAWTGGPGGYTFGSGTRLTVV.

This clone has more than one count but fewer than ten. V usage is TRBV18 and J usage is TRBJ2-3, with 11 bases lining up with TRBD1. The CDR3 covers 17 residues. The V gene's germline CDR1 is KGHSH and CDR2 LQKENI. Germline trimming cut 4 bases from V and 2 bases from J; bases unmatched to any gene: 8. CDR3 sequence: CASSQRGQGANTDTQYF. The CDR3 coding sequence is TGTGCCAGCTCACAACGAGGACAGGGGGCAAACACAGATACGCAGTATTTT.

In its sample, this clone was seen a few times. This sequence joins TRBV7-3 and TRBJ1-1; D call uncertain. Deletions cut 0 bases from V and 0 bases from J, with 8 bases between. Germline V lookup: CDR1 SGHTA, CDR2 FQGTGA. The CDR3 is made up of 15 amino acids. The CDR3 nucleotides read TGTGCCAGCAGCTTAACGGCAGACATGAACACTGAAGCTTTCTTT. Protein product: CASSLTADMNTEAFF.

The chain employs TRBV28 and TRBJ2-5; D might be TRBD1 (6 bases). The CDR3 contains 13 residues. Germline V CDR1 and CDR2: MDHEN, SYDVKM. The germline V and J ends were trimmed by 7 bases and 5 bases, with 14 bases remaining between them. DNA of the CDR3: TGTGCCAGCACTTCAGGGGCCTGGGAGACCCAGTACTTC. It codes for CASTSGAWETQYF.

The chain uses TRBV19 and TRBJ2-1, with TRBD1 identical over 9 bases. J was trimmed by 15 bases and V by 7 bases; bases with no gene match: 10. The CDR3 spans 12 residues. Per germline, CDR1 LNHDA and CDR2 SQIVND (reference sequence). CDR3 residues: CASTLGQGIPFF. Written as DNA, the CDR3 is TGTGCCAGTACCTTAGGACAGGGGATCCCGTTCTTC.

CDR3 nucleotide sequence: TGTGCCAGCGGGGAACAGGGGGCCGACGAGCAGTACTTC. Its protein is CASGEQGADEQYF. This chain joins TRBV21-1 and TRBJ2-7; the DNA was not compared with TRBD1, the D call given in the table. TRBV21-1 is described as a pseudogene. CDR3 length equals 13 residues.

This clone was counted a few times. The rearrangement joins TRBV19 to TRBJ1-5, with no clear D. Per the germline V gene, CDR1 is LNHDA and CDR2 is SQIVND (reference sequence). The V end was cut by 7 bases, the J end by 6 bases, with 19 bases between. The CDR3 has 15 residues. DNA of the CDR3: TGTGCCAGTAACTCCCGGGGAGGGCTGGGTCAGCCCCAGCATTTT. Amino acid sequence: CASNSRGGLGQPQHF.